This T cell receptor (beta chain) originates from a study of T cells after yellow fever vaccination. Study-wide results and limits: The bulk population could contribute abundant contaminating clonotypes to FACS-sorted repertoires.

For TCR, cDNA came from 5'RACE template switching, which added a universal primer site and UMIs. Each CDR3 protein gets one entry after TCRdb re-called the 5' RACE reads with MiXCR. Here the sample spans approximately 580,000 distinct CDR3 sequences, about a sixth being singletons. This clonotype showed up many times. As yet, its antigen is unknown. This CDR3 is built from 15 residues. The germline CDR1 and CDR2 sequences are MNHEY and SMNVEV (reference sequence). V dropped 5 bases and J dropped 1 base, with 11 bases sitting between them. V gene TRBV27 combines with J gene TRBJ2-2, with D unresolved. The clonotype comes from a man between 18 and 35 years old who received the YFV17D yellow fever vaccine. The specimen was PBMCs, collected less than 6 days after the first yellow fever vaccination. DNA of the CDR3: TGTGCCAGCAGTCCCTTGGGCTTGAACACCGGGGAGCTGTTTTTT. It codes for CASSPLGLNTGELFF.